This TCR beta chain was documented in a study of radiotherapy plus CTLA-4 blockade in lung cancer. Study-wide context: Around 18% of patients responded objectively, and about 33% achieved disease control.

The V and J ends lost 1 base and 5 bases, in that order; junction bases with no gene match: 4. The CDR3 sequence is 15 residues long. Germline CDR1 and CDR2: MNHNS and SASEGT. The repertoire was sequenced with immunoSEQ multiplex PCR; TCRdb's copy has only in-frame clones and lacks some. The sample has approximately 60,000 clones, roughly 80% seen once. The study treated chemo-refractory metastatic non-small-cell lung cancer patients with focal radiation plus ipilimumab CTLA-4 blockade. This clonotype originated in a human donor with non-small cell lung cancer who had a complete response to radiotherapy plus ipilimumab. The chain uses TRBV6-1 and TRBJ1-1; TRBD1 aligns across 10 bases. Material: peripheral blood, obtained from a patient treated with radiotherapy plus ipilimumab. Here the CDR3 DNA reads TGTGCCAGCAGTGAAGGACAGGGGGCGGCGACTGAAGCTTTCTTT. Translating it yields CASSEGQGAATEAFF.